This entry lists 12 T cell receptor beta chains sequenced from one sample in a study of cytomegalovirus exposure and HLA in healthy donors. In the PCR, 60 Vbeta and 13 Jbeta primers were used. TCRdb's copy holds only in-frame clones and misses some; the assay was immunoSEQ multiplex PCR. Of 150,000 or so clones in the sample, about 80% are singletons; the top ten hold 0.5% to 0.85%. The sample comprised PBMCs. All receptors derive from a male donor in good health and CMV-seronegative.

This chain links TRBV7-2 with TRBJ2-2; 16 nucleotides align to TRBD2. There are 20 residues in the CDR3. CDR1 and CDR2 from the germline V gene are SGHTA and FQGNSA. Unmatched junction bases numbered 8, after V lost 0 bases and J lost 4 bases. CDR3 DNA: TGTGCCAGCAGCTTAGCGGGGACTAGCGGGAGGGGAGAAGGCACCGGGGAGCTGTTTTTT. Its translation: CASSLAGTSGRGEGTGELFF.

A remark on this clone: The junction differs from germline at one of its ends, possibly a read error. The chain couples TRBV7-9 to TRBJ2-2; weak D call: TRBD2 (5 bases). CDR3 length: 15 amino acids. Germline V CDR1 and CDR2: SEHNR, FQNEAQ (reference sequence). The CDR3 region is CSSSLELVTTGELFF. In DNA, the CDR3 is TGTTCCAGCAGCTTAGAACTAGTAACCACCGGGGAGCTGTTTTTT.

The V gene is TRBV5-1, the J gene TRBJ1-5, with 7 bases lining up with TRBD1. With 4 bases clipped from V and 3 bases from J, the junction kept 7 bases outside the gene matches. The CDR3 length is 15 residues. In germline, CDR1 is SGHRS, CDR2 YFSETQ. The CDR3 DNA reads as TGCGCCAGCAGCCCCTCGACAGGGTTCAATCAGCCCCAGCATTTT. This codes for CASSPSTGFNQPQHF.

V is TRBV11-3 and J is TRBJ1-2, with TRBD1 matching over 9 bases. J lost 0 bases, V lost 5 bases, and 10 bases had no gene match. The CDR3 is 17 amino acids. Per germline, CDR1 SGHNT and CDR2 YENEEA. The CDR3 region is CASSPGQGRGTNYGYTF. The CDR3 DNA sequence: TGTGCCAGCAGCCCAGGACAGGGGAGAGGCACTAACTATGGCTACACCTTC.

The chain uses TRBV6-1 and TRBJ2-3; weak D call: TRBD2 (5 bases). The CDR3 is made up of 12 amino acids. CDR1 and CDR2 (germline): MNHNS, SASEGT. The germline V and J ends were trimmed by 8 bases and 2 bases, with 8 bases remaining between them. CDR3 sequence reads: CASAADTDTQYF. In nucleotides, the CDR3 is TGTGCCAGCGCAGCGGACACAGATACGCAGTATTTT.

This clone was detected a few times. This rearrangement joins TRBV28 to TRBJ2-1; 12 positions match TRBD2. Germline V gives CDR1 MDHEN, CDR2 SYDVKM. The V segment lost 4 bases and the J segment 8 bases; nucleotides outside the gene matches: 9. The CDR3 is 16 residues long. For the CDR3, the DNA is TGTGCCAGCAGTTCAACTACTAGCGGGAGGTGGGATGAGCAGTTCTTC. This encodes CASSSTTSGRWDEQFF. The complete variable domain, with remaining parts taken from reference TRBV28 and TRBJ2-1, reads DVKVTQSSRYLVKRTGEKVFLECVQDMDHENMFWYRQDPGLGLRLIYFSYDVKMKEKGDIPEGYSVSREKKERFSLILESASTNQTSMYLCASSSTTSGRWDEQFFGPGTRLTVL.

The genes are TRBV10-3 and TRBJ2-7, with 8 nucleotides matching TRBD2. The V gene end was trimmed by 6 bases and the J gene end by 6 bases; junction bases not matched to a gene: 1. Germline V CDR1 and CDR2: ENHRY, SYGVKD. There are 11 residues in the CDR3. CDR3 coding DNA: TGTGCCATCAGCGGGGGGGGCGAGCAGTACTTC. Translating gives CAISGGGEQYF.

V is TRBV5-1 and J is TRBJ1-2; no clear D gene. Germline CDR1 and CDR2: SGHRS and YFSETQ. This CDR3 has 14 residues. V lost 4 bases to trimming and J lost 0 bases, with 10 bases between them. The chain's CDR3 is CASSRTGTNYGYTF. DNA for the CDR3: TGCGCCAGCAGCAGGACGGGGACTAACTATGGCTACACCTTC.

This chain links TRBV27 with TRBJ1-4; no clear D. The CDR3 is 12 residues long. The V end lost 9 bases, the J end lost 6 bases, and 11 bases lay between the germline ends. The germline V gene encodes CDR1 MNHEY and CDR2 SMNVEV (reference sequence). This CDR3 reads CASPGNDEKLFF. DNA for the CDR3: TGTGCCAGTCCCGGGAATGATGAAAAACTGTTTTTT.

CDR3 sequence: CASSVAPQGGTDTQYF. The DNA for the CDR3 is TGTGCCAGCAGCGTAGCCCCACAGGGGGGTACAGATACGCAGTATTTT. This chain links TRBV9 with TRBJ2-3, with 8 positions matching TRBD1. The CDR3 sequence is 16 residues long. Trimming cost V 0 bases and J 3 bases; bases outside gene matches: 6. Germline lookup yields CDR1 SGDLS and CDR2 YYNGEE.

This rearrangement joins TRBV7-9 to TRBJ1-4; 9 bases agree with TRBD1. The CDR3 length is 15 residues. The V segment lost 8 bases and the J segment 8 bases; nucleotides outside the gene matches: 12. Germline loops: CDR1 SEHNR, CDR2 FQNEAQ (reference sequence). CDR3 loop: CASAHPGQGGEKLFF. In DNA, the CDR3 is TGTGCCAGCGCTCATCCGGGACAGGGAGGAGAAAAACTGTTTTTT.

The rearrangement links TRBV7-2 to TRBJ2-7; 7 positions agree with TRBD1. After removal of 4 bases from V and 4 bases from J, the junction contained 16 bases not matched to a gene. The germline V gene has CDR1 SGHTA and CDR2 FQGNSA. This CDR3 spans 17 amino acids. As DNA, the CDR3 is TGTGCCAGCAGCTCGACTCTTGACAGGGTCCCTCCTTACGAGCAGTACTTC. The encoded protein is CASSSTLDRVPPYEQYF.